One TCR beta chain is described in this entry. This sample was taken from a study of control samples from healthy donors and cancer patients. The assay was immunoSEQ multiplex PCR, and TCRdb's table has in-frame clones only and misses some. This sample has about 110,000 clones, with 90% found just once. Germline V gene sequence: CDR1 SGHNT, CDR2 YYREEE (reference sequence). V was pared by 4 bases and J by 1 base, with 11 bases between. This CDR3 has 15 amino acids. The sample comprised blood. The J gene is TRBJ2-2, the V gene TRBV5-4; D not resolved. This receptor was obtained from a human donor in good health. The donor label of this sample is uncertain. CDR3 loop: CASSPETGNTGELFF. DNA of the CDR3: TGTGCCAGCAGCCCTGAGACGGGGAACACCGGGGAGCTGTTTTTT.